The 10 T cell receptor beta chains listed next were all sequenced from one sample in a study of blood T cell repertoires in COVID-19. The assay was immunoSEQ multiplex PCR, and TCRdb's table has in-frame clones only and misses some. The sample shows nearly 350,000 clones, about 90% of them seen only once. Sequenced input: peripheral blood. The source is a woman aged 45-65 years with COVID-19, enrolled during active disease.

The CDR3 loop reads CASSRDLNTGELFF. The CDR3 coding sequence is TGTGCCAGCTCCCGGGACTTGAACACCGGGGAGCTGTTTTTT. The chain uses TRBV2 and TRBJ2-2, with a possible D match to TRBD2 (6 bases). Germline-derived CDR1 and CDR2 are SNHLY and FYNNEI. The CDR3 has 14 residues. V lost 8 bases to trimming and J lost 1 base, with 11 bases between them.

The chain joins TRBV11-1 to TRBJ2-1; 7 nucleotides line up with TRBD2. Germline trimming cut 5 bases from V and 13 bases from J; bases unmatched to any gene: 11. The CDR3 has 13 residues. The V gene's germline CDR1 is SGHAT and CDR2 FQDESV (reference sequence). This chain's CDR3 is CASSPGIGTNQFF. The DNA of the CDR3 is TGTGCCAGCAGCCCAGGGATCGGGACTAACCAGTTCTTC.

V and J are TRBV5-4 and TRBJ1-2; 7 positions match TRBD1. CDR3 length equals 17 residues. Germline V gene lookup returns CDR1 SGHNT and CDR2 YYREEE (reference sequence). The junction had 14 bases not matched to a gene; V was cut back by 1 base and J by 5 bases. In nucleotides, the CDR3 is TGTGCCAGCAGCTTGACCCAGGGGGGTAAGGCGGGGTATGGCTACACCTTC. This sequence encodes CASSLTQGGKAGYGYTF.

The chain carries TRBV7-6 and TRBJ2-7; perhaps TRBD2 as D (6 bases). Germline V gene data show CDR1 as SGHVS and CDR2 as FNYEAQ. The length of the CDR3 is 15 residues. Trimming took off 5 bases at V and 2 bases at J, with 16 bases between the two ends. CDR3 protein: CASSPSLAFTYEQYF. DNA of the CDR3: TGTGCCAGCAGCCCGTCGCTAGCGTTTACCTACGAGCAGTACTTC.

The V and J genes are TRBV4-1 and TRBJ2-7, with D possibly TRBD1 on 5 matching bases. The CDR3 loop spans 15 amino acids. Trimming pared 1 base from V and 4 bases from J, leaving 14 bases between. Looked up from germline, CDR1 is MGHRA and CDR2 is YSYEKL. As DNA, the CDR3 is TGCGCCAGCAGCCAAGGTGATAGGGGTCTTTACGAGCAGTACTTC. Protein: CASSQGDRGLYEQYF.

This clone was observed a handful of times. This chain joins TRBV19 and TRBJ2-1; D is perhaps TRBD2 (6 bases). The CDR3 extends over 14 amino acids. The germline V gene encodes CDR1 LNHDA and CDR2 SQIVND (reference sequence). The V end lost 5 bases, the J end lost 5 bases, and 13 bases lay between the germline ends. Here the CDR3 DNA reads TGTGCCAGTAGTGGGGGGAGATCCAACAATGAGCAGTTCTTC. Its translation is CASSGGRSNNEQFF.

The chain carries TRBV11-2 and TRBJ1-3, with 7 bases matching TRBD1. Looked up from germline, CDR1 is SGHAT and CDR2 is FQNNGV. Trimming took 5 bases from V and 4 from J; bases not matched to a gene: 5. This CDR3 contains 14 residues. The CDR3 DNA is TGTGCCAGCAGCCCCCGGGACAGCGGAAACACCATATATTTT. This encodes CASSPRDSGNTIYF.

The CDR3: CASSQAASGWQGRNEQYF. The CDR3 DNA reads as TGCGCCAGCAGCCAAGCGGCTAGCGGGTGGCAAGGGAGGAACGAGCAGTACTTC. The chain has TRBV4-1 and TRBJ2-7, with 8 bases that match TRBD2. With 1 base clipped from V and 5 bases from J, the junction kept 16 bases outside the gene matches. CDR1 is MGHRA and CDR2 is YSYEKL in the germline V gene. This CDR3 has 18 residues.

This clone occurred once. The chain employs TRBV5-4 and TRBJ2-5; possibly TRBD2 for D (6 bases). V was cut by 0 bases and J by 1 base, with 13 bases left in between. This CDR3 is 16 amino acids long. CDR1 is SGHNT, CDR2 YYREEE, per germline (reference sequence). In DNA form, the CDR3 reads TGTGCCAGCAGCTTGGAAGGGGCGGGGCTCCAAGAGACCCAGTACTTC. Translating gives CASSLEGAGLQETQYF.

The chain is built from TRBV10-1 and TRBJ2-1; 7 nucleotides line up with TRBD2. The germline V gene encodes CDR1 WNHNN and CDR2 SYGVQD (reference sequence). With V trimmed by 6 bases and J by 10 bases, 3 bases remained unmatched. CDR3 length: 11 amino acids. CDR3 in amino acids: CASSAGREQFF. CDR3 DNA sequence: TGCGCCAGCAGCGCCGGGAGGGAGCAGTTCTTC.